These 23 T cell receptor beta chains were sequenced from one sample in a study of blood T cell repertoires in COVID-19. Clones were read by immunoSEQ multiplex PCR, and TCRdb kept only the in-frame ones, dropping some. The data hold around 190,000 clones, with 70% to 80% observed a single time. The sequencing sample was made of peripheral blood. The source of these receptors is a woman in her fifties or sixties with acute or convalescent COVID-19.

The chain combines TRBV20-1 with TRBJ1-5; the D gene is possibly TRBD1 (5 bases). Germline loops: CDR1 DFQATT, CDR2 SNEGSKA (reference sequence). V shed 3 bases and J shed 4 bases, with 10 bases lying between them. CDR3 length: 13 amino acids. DNA for the CDR3: TGCAGTGCTAGTGGGGGAGTAAATCAGCCCCAGCATTTT. As protein: CSASGGVNQPQHF.

The J gene is TRBJ2-1, the V gene TRBV19; 7 bases match TRBD2. This CDR3 is 18 amino acids long. Germline CDR1 and CDR2: LNHDA and SQIVND (reference sequence). The V segment lost 7 bases and the J segment 0 bases; nucleotides outside the gene matches: 15. CDR3 protein: CASTSRVGGGSSYNEQFF. The CDR3, as DNA: TGTGCCAGTACCTCTAGGGTTGGCGGGGGTAGCTCCTACAATGAGCAGTTCTTC.

V usage is TRBV20-1 and J usage is TRBJ2-7; tentatively, D is TRBD2 (5 bases). The CDR3 is made up of 11 amino acids. The germline gives CDR1 DFQATT, CDR2 SNEGSKA (reference sequence). V was trimmed by 0 bases and J by 6 bases, leaving 6 bases between them. The CDR3 nucleotides are TGCAGTGCTAGAGATCGGGGCGAGCAGTACTTC. Its translation: CSARDRGEQYF.

The sample holds one count of this clone. The chain links TRBV10-2 to TRBJ1-1; tentatively, D is TRBD1 (6 bases). Deletions cut 3 bases from V and 7 bases from J, with 21 bases between. There are 16 residues in the CDR3. Germline V gene data show CDR1 as WSHSY and CDR2 as SAAADI. CDR3 in DNA: TGCGCCAGCAGTGAAGGGGGGGATATCTTAGACTTTGAAGCTTTCTTT. Protein sequence: CASSEGGDILDFEAFF.

CDR3 protein: CASSLVRTNTGELFF. In DNA form, the CDR3 reads TGTGCCAGCAGCTTAGTCAGGACGAACACCGGGGAGCTGTTTTTT. The rearrangement uses TRBV11-2 and TRBJ2-2, with no clear D. Germline V gene sequence: CDR1 SGHAT, CDR2 FQNNGV. This CDR3 has 15 amino acids. Between the trimmed V and J ends, which lost 1 base and 0 bases, there was a span of 6 bases.

The V gene is TRBV6-6, the J gene TRBJ1-1; D not certain. Germline CDR1 and CDR2: MNHNY and SVGAGI (reference sequence). The CDR3 totals 11 residues. V was pared by 5 bases and J by 11 bases, with 12 bases between. The CDR3 loop is CASSLRLEAFF. CDR3 nucleotide sequence: TGTGCCAGCAGTCTTCGGCTAGAGGCTTTCTTT.

This clone was seen ten or more times. This chain links TRBV11-2 with TRBJ1-2; D gene ambiguous. CDR3 size: 14 residues. The V gene's germline CDR1 is SGHAT and CDR2 FQNNGV. Trimming took 4 bases from V and 1 from J, leaving 10 bases between them. The CDR3 region has the DNA TGTGCCAGCAGCTCGGGGTGGGATAACTATGGCTACACCTTC. This sequence encodes CASSSGWDNYGYTF.

The chain couples TRBV7-8 to TRBJ2-3, with 14 nucleotides matching TRBD2. CDR1 SGHVS and CDR2 FQNEAQ come from the germline V gene. V was clipped by 0 bases and J by 6 bases; unmatched bases: 8. This CDR3 has 18 residues. This CDR3 reads CASSLAETSGRATDTQYF. CDR3 nucleotide sequence: TGTGCCAGCAGCTTAGCGGAGACTAGCGGGAGGGCCACGGATACGCAGTATTTT.

The rearrangement uses TRBV3-1 (or the pseudogene TRBV3-2) and TRBJ2-7; 12 bases map to TRBD2. This CDR3 has 15 amino acids. CDR1 is LGHDT and CDR2 is YNNKEL in the germline V gene (reference sequence). Trimming took 4 bases from V and 3 from J; bases not matched to a gene: 4. CDR3 in amino acids: CASSPLAGGDYEQYF. DNA for the CDR3: TGTGCCAGCAGCCCACTAGCGGGGGGCGACTACGAGCAGTACTTC.

There are a few counts of this clone. The rearrangement links TRBV5-1 to TRBJ2-7; 7 bases align to TRBD1. CDR3 length: 14 residues. Trimming at V came to 3 bases and at J to 2 bases, leaving 5 bases not matched to a gene. In germline, CDR1 is SGHRS, CDR2 YFSETQ. The CDR3 sequence: CASSWTGFTYEQYF. The CDR3 DNA is TGCGCCAGCAGCTGGACAGGCTTCACCTACGAGCAGTACTTC.

The V gene is TRBV28, the J gene TRBJ2-7; D ambiguous. CDR3 length: 14 residues. CDR1 and CDR2 from the germline V gene are MDHEN and SYDVKM. V was trimmed by 7 bases and J by 0 bases, leaving 13 bases between them. The CDR3 nucleotides read TGTGCCAGCACCCGGCCCCGGAGCTCCTACGAGCAGTACTTC. Its translation: CASTRPRSSYEQYF.

This clone has a single count. The chain joins TRBV30 to TRBJ1-1; D is perhaps TRBD1 (5 bases). Between the trimmed V and J ends, which lost 3 bases and 0 bases, there was a span of 11 bases. There are 14 residues in the CDR3. The V gene's germline CDR1 is GTSNPN and CDR2 SVGIG (reference sequence). CDR3 region: CAWSSGLLNTEAFF. The CDR3 nucleotides are TGTGCCTGGAGCTCGGGACTGTTGAACACTGAAGCTTTCTTT.

The chain is built from TRBV6-5 and TRBJ1-2; D not certain. In germline, CDR1 is MNHEY, CDR2 SVGAGI. The CDR3 totals 14 residues. The ends were cut back, 0 bases at V and 7 bases at J, with 12 bases in the middle. CDR3 amino acids: CASSYSTGVLGYTF. The CDR3 coding sequence is TGTGCCAGCAGTTACTCGACCGGGGTCCTTGGCTACACCTTC.

This clone was observed a handful of times. V and J are TRBV25-1 and TRBJ2-1; D unclear. Per germline, CDR1 MGHDK and CDR2 SYGVNS. CDR3 length: 14 amino acids. V lost 8 bases and J lost 0, with 11 bases in between. CDR3 nucleotides: TGTGCCAGCTTGCAGGATTCCTCCTACAATGAGCAGTTCTTC. It codes for CASLQDSSYNEQFF. The full variable domain, rest sourced from reference TRBV25-1 and TRBJ2-1, is EADIYQTPRYLVIGTGKKITLECSQTMGHDKMYWYQQDPGMELHLIHYSYGVNSTEKGDLSSESTVSRIRTEHFPLTLESARPSHTSQYLCASLQDSSYNEQFFGPGTRLTVL.

The chain joins TRBV3-1 (or the pseudogene TRBV3-2) to TRBJ1-5, with D perhaps TRBD1 (5 bases). Trimming removed 1 base from V and 2 bases from J, with 9 bases in between. The CDR3 is 15 amino acids. The germline CDR1 and CDR2 sequences are LGHDT and YNNKEL (reference sequence). CDR3 in amino acids: CASSQGWGGNQPQHF. In DNA form, the CDR3 reads TGTGCCAGCAGCCAAGGATGGGGGGGCAATCAGCCCCAGCATTTT.

The chain links TRBV5-1 to TRBJ1-4, with D possibly TRBD1 on 5 matching bases. Germline lookup yields CDR1 SGHRS and CDR2 YFSETQ. With 4 bases removed from V and 6 bases from J, the gap between germline ends came to 16 bases. The CDR3 spans 15 residues. The CDR3 DNA reads TGCGCCAGCAGCCCCACGAGCAGGGCTGATGAAAAACTGTTTTTT. As protein: CASSPTSRADEKLFF.

This clone was counted between two and nine times. The rearrangement links TRBV3-1 (or the pseudogene TRBV3-2) to TRBJ2-6, with 9 bases aligning to TRBD1. Unmatched junction bases numbered 8, after V lost 6 bases and J lost 2 bases. CDR3 size: 17 residues. Germline lookup yields CDR1 LGHDT and CDR2 YNNKEL (reference sequence). The CDR3: CASRFGQGMTGANVLTF. The CDR3 DNA reads TGTGCCAGCAGATTCGGACAGGGGATGACTGGGGCCAACGTCCTGACTTTC.

The J gene is TRBJ2-1, the V gene TRBV19; tentatively, D is TRBD2 (6 bases). V shed 6 bases and J shed 6 bases, with 18 bases lying between them. Germline values: CDR1 LNHDA, CDR2 SQIVND (reference sequence). CDR3 size: 15 residues. CDR3 DNA sequence: TGTGCCAGTAGCGGTAGCGGCCAGAGAGGCAATGAGCAGTTCTTC. It translates to CASSGSGQRGNEQFF. Full variable domain (rest looked up from reference TRBV19 and TRBJ2-1): DGGITQSPKYLFRKEGQNVTLSCEQNLNHDAMYWYRQDPGQGLRLIYYSQIVNDFQKGDIAEGYSVSREKKESFPLTVTSAQKNPTAFYLCASSGSGQRGNEQFFGPGTRLTVL.

The chain carries TRBV28 and TRBJ1-2; D not certain. Germline loops: CDR1 MDHEN, CDR2 SYDVKM. The CDR3 has 11 residues. Trimming stripped 8 bases from V and 6 bases from J, with 10 bases between. CDR3 DNA: TGTGCCAGCGCCCGAGCCGATGGCTACACCTTC. This sequence encodes CASARADGYTF.

This clone was found a few times. The J gene is TRBJ1-5, the V gene TRBV7-6; 7 bases fit TRBD1. Germline trimming cut 1 base from V and 1 base from J; bases unmatched to any gene: 4. Germline V gives CDR1 SGHVS, CDR2 FNYEAQ. This CDR3 contains 16 residues. The CDR3, as DNA: TGTGCCAGCAGCTTAGGAGGGGGCAACAGCAATCAGCCCCAGCATTTT. Its translation is CASSLGGGNSNQPQHF.

The rearrangement joins TRBV19 to TRBJ2-3; TRBD2 matches at 10 bases. CDR1 is LNHDA, CDR2 SQIVND, per germline (reference sequence). The CDR3 runs 16 residues. V was pared by 7 bases and J by 2 bases, with 9 bases of the junction left unmatched. The CDR3 is CASKRTSGTSTDTQYF. CDR3 bases: TGTGCCAGTAAACGTACTAGCGGGACCTCCACAGATACGCAGTATTTT.

The gene calls are TRBV3-1 (or the pseudogene TRBV3-2) and TRBJ2-7; D might be TRBD1 (6 bases). Trimming shortened V by 4 bases and J by 3 bases, and 10 bases separated the two germline ends. In germline, CDR1 is LGHDT, CDR2 YNNKEL (reference sequence). The CDR3 is 13 residues long. CDR3 bases: TGTGCCAGCAGCCCTCTGGACAGCTACGAGCAGTACTTC. Residues: CASSPLDSYEQYF.

This chain connects TRBV7-2 to TRBJ1-5, with D perhaps TRBD1 (5 bases). V lost 5 bases, J lost 0 bases, and 11 bases lay in between. Germline V gene sequence: CDR1 SGHTA, CDR2 FQGNSA. CDR3 length: 15 amino acids. The CDR3 DNA is TGTGCCAGCAGCGTCCAGGGTCATAGCAATCAGCCCCAGCATTTT. Encoded protein: CASSVQGHSNQPQHF.